A selection of T cell receptor beta chains follows, all from one sample in a study of blood T cell repertoires in COVID-19. This table comes from immunoSEQ multiplex PCR, and its TCRdb copy is limited to in-frame clones, with some not included. Here the sample spans around 130,000 clones, around nine tenths being singletons. Sequenced input: peripheral blood. The source is a man aged 60 to 75 with active or convalescent COVID-19. The CDR3 runs from the conserved cysteine through the conserved F or W. The D gene is left open where the match is weak. Clone sizes are given selectively: once, few, many, or a class where the clone is expanded.

D	V	J	size	CDR3	DNA
.	TRBV27	TRBJ2-7	.	CASSLKQGPHEQYF	TGTGCCAGCAGTTTAAAACAGGGTCCCCACGAGCAGTACTTC
TRBD1	TRBV2	TRBJ2-5	.	CASSIDRGYETQYF	TGTGCCAGCAGTATTGACAGGGGTTATGAGACCCAGTACTTC
.	TRBV9	TRBJ1-5	.	CASSVGPNSNQPQHF	TGTGCCAGCAGCGTTGGCCCGAATAGCAATCAGCCCCAGCATTTT
TRBD1	TRBV18	TRBJ2-2	.	CASSPRQGNTGELFF	TGTGCCAGCTCACCGAGACAGGGGAACACCGGGGAGCTGTTTTTT
TRBD1	TRBV5-1	TRBJ2-3	.	CASSSGQGTDTQYF	TGCGCCAGCAGCTCGGGACAGGGTACAGATACGCAGTATTTT
.	TRBV3-1/TRBV3-2	TRBJ1-4	.	CASSQDLPGINEKLFF	TGTGCCAGCAGCCAGGATCTACCGGGAATTAATGAAAAACTGTTTTTT
TRBD1	TRBV9	TRBJ1-2	.	CASSEGAGYTF	TGTGCCAGCAGCGAGGGGGCTGGCTACACCTTC
.	TRBV11-1	TRBJ1-1	few	CASSGPEAFF	TGTGCCAGCAGCGGGCCTGAAGCTTTCTTT
.	TRBV19	TRBJ2-2	.	CASSIDQGGHGELFF	TGTGCCAGTAGTATAGATCAGGGTGGGCACGGGGAGCTGTTTTTT
TRBD2	TRBV24-1	TRBJ2-1	.	CATSDLGGSSYNEQFF	TGTGCCACCAGTGATTTAGGCGGGAGCTCCTACAATGAGCAGTTCTTC
.	TRBV4-1	TRBJ1-1	many	CASSRRGTFVAEAFF	TGCGCCAGCAGCCGAAGGGGAACTTTTGTGGCTGAAGCTTTCTTT
TRBD1	TRBV4-2	TRBJ1-3	.	CASSQAPQGAPLNSGNTIYF	TGTGCCAGCAGCCAAGCTCCTCAGGGGGCCCCCCTAAACTCTGGAAACACCATATATTTT
TRBD2	TRBV27	TRBJ2-1	.	CASSSDPSGRANEQFF	TGTGCCAGCAGTTCCGACCCTAGCGGGAGGGCCAATGAGCAGTTCTTC
.	TRBV27	TRBJ1-5	.	CASSFSSGQPQHF	TGTGCCAGCAGTTTCTCCTCGGGGCAGCCCCAGCATTTT
TRBD2	TRBV6-5	TRBJ2-7	.	CASSRTRFELYEQYF	TGTGCCAGCAGTCGGACTAGATTTGAGCTCTACGAGCAGTACTTC
.	TRBV7-8	TRBJ1-4	.	CASSLKPGTRGVNEKLFF	TGTGCCAGCAGCTTAAAACCCGGGACGCGGGGGGTTAATGAAAAACTGTTTTTT
.	TRBV11-3	TRBJ2-5	.	CASGAKQNYQETQYF	TGTGCCAGCGGGGCTAAACAGAACTACCAAGAGACCCAGTACTTC
.	TRBV14	TRBJ2-5	.	CASSQDTGIGETQYF	TGTGCCAGCAGCCAAGATACCGGGATTGGAGAGACCCAGTACTTC
.	TRBV28	TRBJ1-2	.	CASSTPTTESYGYTF	TGTGCCAGCAGTACTCCAACGACAGAATCCTATGGCTACACCTTC
TRBD2	TRBV20-1	TRBJ2-1	.	CSASSGRAFNEQFF	TGCAGTGCTAGTAGCGGGAGGGCCTTCAATGAGCAGTTCTTC
TRBD1	TRBV6-2/TRBV6-3	TRBJ1-5	.	CASSSSVGTGNQPQHF	TGTGCCAGCAGTTCCTCCGTCGGGACAGGTAATCAGCCCCAGCATTTT
TRBD2	TRBV15	TRBJ2-7	.	CATSRVDGREGEQYF	TGTGCCACCAGCAGAGTTGACGGAAGGGAGGGCGAGCAGTACTTC
TRBD2	TRBV6-5	TRBJ2-7	.	CASRGSGGGEQYF	TGTGCCAGCCGAGGGTCGGGAGGAGGCGAGCAGTACTTC